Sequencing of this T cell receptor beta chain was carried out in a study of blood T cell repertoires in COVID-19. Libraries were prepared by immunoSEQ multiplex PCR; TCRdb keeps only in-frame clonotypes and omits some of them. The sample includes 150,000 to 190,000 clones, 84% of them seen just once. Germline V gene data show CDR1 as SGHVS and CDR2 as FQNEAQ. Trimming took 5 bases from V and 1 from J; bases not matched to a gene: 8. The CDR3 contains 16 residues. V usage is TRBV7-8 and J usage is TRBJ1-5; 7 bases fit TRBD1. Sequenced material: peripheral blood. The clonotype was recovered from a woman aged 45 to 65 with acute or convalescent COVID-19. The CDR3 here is CASSPRPGQSNQPQHF. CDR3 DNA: TGTGCCAGCAGCCCTAGGCCGGGACAGAGCAATCAGCCCCAGCATTTT.